These 30 T cell receptor beta chains were sequenced from one sample in a study of blood T cell repertoires in COVID-19 (dated by TCRdb to 2020 to 2021). The library was generated by the immunoSEQ multiplex PCR assay. TCRdb limited this immuneACCESS table to in-frame rearrangements with V and J called. A share of clones is missing; checked studies link under half to unresolved V genes, and the rest is unexplained. In all, the sample holds approximately 210,000 clones, and about nine tenths of those were seen once. The ten largest clones represent 4.5% to 5.5% of the sample. What was sequenced was peripheral blood. The receptor set was obtained from a woman in her thirties or forties with acute or convalescent COVID-19.

V gene TRBV6-5 combines with J gene TRBJ2-1; 12 bases are shared with TRBD2. CDR1 is MNHEY, CDR2 SVGAGI, per germline. The CDR3 sequence is 16 residues long. Germline trimming cut 4 bases from V and 9 bases from J; bases unmatched to any gene: 10. In DNA form, the CDR3 reads TGTGCCAGCAGTTCCAGACTAGCGGGGGCCCAGGGTGAGCAGTTCTTC. It codes for CASSSRLAGAQGEQFF.

This clone was observed a few times. V and J are TRBV6-1 and TRBJ1-6; no reliable D call. Per germline, CDR1 MNHNS and CDR2 SASEGT. This CDR3 is 12 amino acids long. V was cut by 2 bases and J by 12 bases, with 8 bases left in between. The CDR3 here is CASSEQPGPLHF. The CDR3 region has the DNA TGTGCCAGCAGTGAACAGCCGGGACCCCTCCACTTT.

The V gene is TRBV6-6, the J gene TRBJ2-2; the D is unclear. Trimming took 2 bases from V and 6 from J, leaving 16 bases between them. In germline, CDR1 is MNHNY, CDR2 SVGAGI (reference sequence). The length of the CDR3 is 16 residues. CDR3 protein: CASSYALSVNAGELFF. CDR3 nucleotides: TGTGCCAGCAGTTACGCCTTGAGCGTAAACGCCGGGGAGCTGTTTTTT.

A few counts support this clone. This chain's CDR3 is CASRPTGVDYGYTF. In nucleotides, the CDR3 is TGTGCCAGCAGACCGACAGGGGTCGACTATGGCTACACCTTC. The chain has TRBV5-4 and TRBJ1-2, with TRBD1 matching 8 bases. This CDR3 has 14 residues. Unmatched junction bases numbered 6, after V lost 5 bases and J lost 3 bases. The V gene's germline CDR1 is SGHNT and CDR2 YYREEE (reference sequence).

The chain carries TRBV5-1 and TRBJ2-2; TRBD1 agrees at 7 bases. CDR1 SGHRS and CDR2 YFSETQ come from the germline V gene. The CDR3 covers 16 residues. The junction had 3 bases not matched to a gene; V was cut back by 1 base and J by 0 bases. This CDR3 reads CASSLQTGSNTGELFF. CDR3 coding DNA: TGCGCCAGCAGCTTGCAGACAGGGTCGAACACCGGGGAGCTGTTTTTT.

The chain's CDR3 is CASSPGPGPGEQYV. CDR3 nucleotide sequence: TGTGCCAGCAGCCCAGGACCGGGCCCGGGGGAGCAGTACGTC. The chain links TRBV7-2 to TRBJ2-7, with D maybe TRBD2 (5 bases). V lost 5 bases and J lost 7, with 18 bases in between. Germline lookup yields CDR1 SGHTA and CDR2 FQGNSA. This CDR3 contains 14 residues.

V gene TRBV19 combines with J gene TRBJ1-1, with 8 bases that match TRBD1. Germline-derived CDR1 and CDR2 are LNHDA and SQIVND (reference sequence). The J segment lost 1 base and the V segment lost 5 bases, leaving 6 bases of the junction unmatched. The CDR3 is 15 amino acids. CDR3 DNA sequence: TGTGCCAGTAGTTTCCAGGGGGCAGGGAACACTGAAGCTTTCTTT. Translation gives CASSFQGAGNTEAFF. Based on the CDR3 plus reference TRBV19 and TRBJ1-1, the full variable domain is DGGITQSPKYLFRKEGQNVTLSCEQNLNHDAMYWYRQDPGQGLRLIYYSQIVNDFQKGDIAEGYSVSREKKESFPLTVTSAQKNPTAFYLCASSFQGAGNTEAFFGQGTRLTVV.

The rearrangement uses TRBV18 and TRBJ1-5; D not resolved. The ends were cut back, 5 bases at V and 4 bases at J, with 9 bases in the middle. The CDR3 spans 13 residues. Germline CDR1 KGHSH, CDR2 LQKENI. The CDR3 DNA is TGTGCCAGCTCATCTGAGGGAAATCAGCCCCAGCATTTT. This codes for CASSSEGNQPQHF.

The chain is built from TRBV6-6 and TRBJ1-1; a possible D gene is TRBD1 (6 bases). Trimming shortened V by 4 bases and J by 4 bases, and 13 bases separated the two germline ends. The CDR3 covers 14 residues. The germline gives CDR1 MNHNY, CDR2 SVGAGI (reference sequence). The CDR3 spells CASSWKQGVTEAFF. CDR3 DNA: TGTGCCAGCAGTTGGAAACAGGGTGTCACTGAAGCTTTCTTT.

This CDR3 is CASSLAPQGAGEKLFF. The CDR3 DNA reads TGTGCCAGCAGCTTGGCCCCGCAGGGGGCGGGGGAAAAACTGTTTTTT. The chain employs TRBV5-5 and TRBJ1-4, with 8 bases identical to TRBD1. Germline V CDR1 and CDR2: SGHKS, YYEKEE (reference sequence). The CDR3 extends over 16 amino acids. The trim removed 0 bases at V and 8 bases at J, leaving 9 bases unmatched.

The table lists this clone with a few counts. The chain employs TRBV19 and TRBJ1-6; 8 positions agree with TRBD1. V was pared by 3 bases and J by 5 bases, with 6 bases of the junction left unmatched. The CDR3 spans 16 residues. Germline CDR1 LNHDA, CDR2 SQIVND (reference sequence). The CDR3 DNA follows: TGTGCCAGTAGTATCAGGACAGGGCAAAATAATTCACCCCTCCACTTT. Its protein is CASSIRTGQNNSPLHF.

V gene TRBV5-4 combines with J gene TRBJ2-3, with 8 bases that match TRBD2. Per germline, CDR1 SGHNT and CDR2 YYREEE (reference sequence). V shed 2 bases, J shed 2 bases, and the junction held 1 base outside the gene matches. This CDR3 region has 14 residues. The CDR3 sequence is CASSFGRATDTQYF. DNA of the CDR3: TGTGCCAGCAGCTTCGGGAGGGCCACAGATACGCAGTATTTT. The full variable domain, completed using reference TRBV5-4 and TRBJ2-3, is ETGVTQSPTHLIKTRGQQVTLRCSSQSGHNTVSWYQQALGQGPQFIFQYYREEENGRGNFPPRFSGLQFPNYSSELNVNALELDDSALYLCASSFGRATDTQYFGPGTRLTVL.

V gene TRBV24-1 combines with J gene TRBJ2-7; perhaps TRBD2 as D (5 bases). Trimming took off 5 bases at V and 6 bases at J, with 13 bases between the two ends. Germline V gene sequence: CDR1 KGHDR, CDR2 SFDVKD. The CDR3 loop spans 13 amino acids. CDR3 bases: TGTGCCACCAGTGGGGGAGAGTATGTCGAGCAGTACGTC. It yields the protein CATSGGEYVEQYV.

This chain connects TRBV5-6 to TRBJ2-7; D gene uncertain. The CDR3 has 14 amino acids. Trimming left V 0 bases short and J 4 bases short, with 11 bases between. CDR1 is SGHDT and CDR2 is YYEEEE in the germline V gene. The DNA for the CDR3 is TGTGCCAGCAGCTTGGTTCCAGGAATGTACGAGCAGTACGTC. This codes for CASSLVPGMYEQYV.

The chain has TRBV6-5 and TRBJ2-3; 8 bases line up with TRBD1. Germline-derived CDR1 and CDR2 are MNHEY and SVGAGI. This CDR3 region has 16 residues. Trimming removed 2 bases from V and 2 bases from J; junction bases left unmatched: 6. The DNA for the CDR3 is TGTGCCAGCAGTTACGGACAGGGAACAATCACAGATACGCAGTATTTT. Amino acids: CASSYGQGTITDTQYF.

The chain is built from TRBV29-1 and TRBJ1-2; 9 nucleotides align to TRBD1. The germline V gene encodes CDR1 SQVTM and CDR2 ANQGSEA. This CDR3 has 15 amino acids. V lost 3 bases to trimming and J lost 8 bases; unmatched junction nucleotides: 13. In DNA form, the CDR3 reads TGCAGCGTTGACCCGCCTGACAGGGGGAAGAGGGGCTACACCTTC. Amino acid sequence: CSVDPPDRGKRGYTF.

The V call is TRBV18, the J call TRBJ1-4; 7 bases line up with TRBD1. The CDR3 length is 16 residues. V shed 3 bases and J 7 bases; nucleotides not matched to a gene: 11. The V gene's germline CDR1 is KGHSH and CDR2 LQKENI. The CDR3 region has the DNA TGTGCCAGCTCACCGCAGGGGGTGGGAGTTGGTGAAAAACTGTTTTTT. Translating gives CASSPQGVGVGEKLFF.

The chain is built from TRBV3-1 (or the pseudogene TRBV3-2) and TRBJ1-3, with 8 bases aligning to TRBD1. Per germline, CDR1 LGHDT and CDR2 YNNKEL (reference sequence). After removal of 3 bases from V and 0 bases from J, the junction contained 7 bases not matched to a gene. The CDR3 is 17 residues long. The CDR3 protein is CASSQPGTGLSGNTIYF. The DNA of the CDR3 is TGTGCCAGCAGCCAGCCGGGGACAGGCCTCTCTGGAAACACCATATATTTT.

This rearrangement joins TRBV12-3 or TRBV12-4 to TRBJ1-1; D uncertain. The V gene lost 5 bases and the J gene lost 2 bases, with 3 bases spanning the gap. The CDR3 spans 11 residues. The CDR3 DNA follows: TGTGCCAGCAGTAGCAACACTGAAGCTTTCTTT. Its translation is CASSSNTEAFF.

The J gene is TRBJ1-5, the V gene TRBV7-9, with a tentative D call TRBD1 (5 bases). The V end was cut by 6 bases, the J end by 5 bases, with 11 bases between. The germline V gene encodes CDR1 SEHNR and CDR2 FQNEAQ (reference sequence). CDR3 size: 13 residues. In DNA form, the CDR3 reads TGTGCCAGCAGTTTCACGGGGGATCAGCCCCAGCATTTT. Protein sequence: CASSFTGDQPQHF.

DNA of the CDR3: TGCGCCAGCAGCTCCGGGGCGGAGGGGAACACTGAAGCTTTCTTT. It yields the protein CASSSGAEGNTEAFF. This chain connects TRBV5-1 to TRBJ1-1, with D maybe TRBD1 (5 bases). V shed 3 bases and J shed 1 base, with 13 bases lying between them. Per germline, CDR1 SGHRS and CDR2 YFSETQ. CDR3 size: 15 residues.

The J gene is TRBJ1-1, the V gene TRBV6-5; D might be TRBD1 (5 bases). V was clipped by 7 bases and J by 0 bases, with 9 bases between them. Germline values: CDR1 MNHEY, CDR2 SVGAGI. The CDR3 sequence is 13 residues long. Written as DNA, the CDR3 is TGTGCCAGCAAAACCAGGGTGAACACTGAAGCTTTCTTT. It yields the protein CASKTRVNTEAFF.

The V gene is TRBV18, the J gene TRBJ2-2; D might be TRBD2 (5 bases). The germline V and J ends were trimmed by 3 bases and 1 base, with 6 bases remaining between them. The CDR3 is 14 residues long. Looked up from germline, CDR1 is KGHSH and CDR2 is LQKENI. The DNA for the CDR3 is TGTGCCAGCTCACCTACTAGGAACACCGGGGAGCTGTTTTTT. Encoded protein: CASSPTRNTGELFF.

This chain connects TRBV15 to TRBJ1-3; perhaps TRBD1 as D (5 bases). Germline loops: CDR1 LNHNV, CDR2 YYDKDF (reference sequence). The CDR3 contains 15 residues. Trimming stripped 5 bases from V and 0 bases from J, with 11 bases between. CDR3 region: CATSRKTDSGNTIYF. CDR3 DNA: TGTGCCACCAGCCGTAAGACAGACTCTGGAAACACCATATATTTT. Variable domain in full (rest from reference TRBV15 and TRBJ1-3): DAMVIQNPRYQVTQFGKPVTLSCSQTLNHNVMYWYQQKSSQAPKLLFHYYDKDFNNEADTPDNFQSRRPNTSFCFLDIRSPGLGDTAMYLCATSRKTDSGNTIYFGEGSWLTVV.

The rearrangement uses TRBV5-1 and TRBJ2-3, with D possibly being TRBD1 (6 bases). V lost 5 bases and J 2 bases, leaving 9 bases between the germline ends. CDR3 length equals 13 residues. Germline V gene data show CDR1 as SGHRS and CDR2 as YFSETQ. CDR3 region: CASRWTDTDTQYF. CDR3 DNA: TGCGCCAGCAGATGGACAGACACAGATACGCAGTATTTT. The full variable domain, in which reference TRBV5-1 and TRBJ2-3 provide the parts outside the CDR3, is KAGVTQTPRYLIKTRGQQVTLSCSPISGHRSVSWYQQTPGQGLQFLFEYFSETQRNKGNFPGRFSGRQFSNSRSEMNVSTLELGDSALYLCASRWTDTDTQYFGPGTRLTVL.

This CDR3 reads CASSPGGTGKGYTF. CDR3 DNA sequence: TGTGCCAGCAGCCCCGGAGGGACAGGGAAGGGCTACACCTTC. The chain links TRBV5-5 to TRBJ1-2; 9 nucleotides align to TRBD1. The germline V gene has CDR1 SGHKS and CDR2 YYEKEE (reference sequence). CDR3 length equals 14 residues. The V gene end was trimmed by 4 bases and the J gene end by 8 bases; junction bases not matched to a gene: 9.

This clone has at least ten counts. The chain carries TRBV2 and TRBJ1-5; perhaps TRBD1 as D (6 bases). The CDR3 runs to 15 residues. V was trimmed by 5 bases and J by 3 bases, leaving 14 bases between them. Germline assignment: CDR1 SNHLY and CDR2 FYNNEI. The DNA for the CDR3 is TGTGCCAGCAGTAGAAAGGACAGTATCAATCAGCCCCAGCATTTT. Translation: CASSRKDSINQPQHF. Supplemented by reference TRBV2 and TRBJ1-5, the full variable domain reads EPEVTQTPSHQVTQMGQEVILRCVPISNHLYFYWYRQILGQKVEFLVSFYNNEISEKSEIFDDQFSVERPDGSNFTLKIRSTKLEDSAMYFCASSRKDSINQPQHFGDGTRLSIL.

In its sample, this clone was seen a few times. The J gene is TRBJ1-2, the V gene TRBV21-1; the table names TRBD1, a call not compared with the DNA. TRBV21-1 is a pseudogene segment. This CDR3 has 16 amino acids. The CDR3 DNA sequence: TGTGCCAGCAGCAAAGGACCAGGGCCCTATAGCTATGGCTACACCTTC. It encodes CASSKGPGPYSYGYTF.

This clone was seen just once. This chain connects TRBV5-1 to TRBJ1-5, with D possibly being TRBD1 (5 bases). CDR3 length equals 15 residues. The V end lost 0 bases, the J end lost 1 base, and 8 bases lay between the germline ends. Germline values: CDR1 SGHRS, CDR2 YFSETQ. Here the CDR3 DNA reads TGCGCCAGCAGCTTGGTGGGGGGAAGCAATCAGCCCCAGCATTTT. This gives the protein CASSLVGGSNQPQHF.

The chain links TRBV12-5 to TRBJ2-3; the match to TRBD1 covers 9 bases. Looked up from germline, CDR1 is LGHNT and CDR2 is FRNRAP. V lost 6 bases and J lost 4; bases outside the gene matches: 5. The CDR3 runs to 14 residues. The CDR3 sequence is CASGPQGASDTQYF. CDR3 bases: TGTGCTAGTGGACCACAGGGGGCCTCAGATACGCAGTATTTT.